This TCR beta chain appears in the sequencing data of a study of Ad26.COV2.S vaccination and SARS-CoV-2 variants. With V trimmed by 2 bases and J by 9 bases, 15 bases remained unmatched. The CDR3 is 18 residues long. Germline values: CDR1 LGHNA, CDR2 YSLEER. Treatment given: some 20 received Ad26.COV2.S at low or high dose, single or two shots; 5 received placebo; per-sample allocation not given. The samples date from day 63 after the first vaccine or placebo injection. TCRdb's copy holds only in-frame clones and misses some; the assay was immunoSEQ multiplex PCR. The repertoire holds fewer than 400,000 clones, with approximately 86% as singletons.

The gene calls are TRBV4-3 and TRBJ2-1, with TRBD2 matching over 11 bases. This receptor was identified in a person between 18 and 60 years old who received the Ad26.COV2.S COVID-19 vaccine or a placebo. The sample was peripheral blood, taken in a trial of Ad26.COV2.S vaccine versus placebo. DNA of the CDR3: TGCGCCAGCAGCCAACGTACCGGGACTAGCGGCCCTAATACTGAGCAGTTCTTC. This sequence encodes CASSQRTGTSGPNTEQFF.